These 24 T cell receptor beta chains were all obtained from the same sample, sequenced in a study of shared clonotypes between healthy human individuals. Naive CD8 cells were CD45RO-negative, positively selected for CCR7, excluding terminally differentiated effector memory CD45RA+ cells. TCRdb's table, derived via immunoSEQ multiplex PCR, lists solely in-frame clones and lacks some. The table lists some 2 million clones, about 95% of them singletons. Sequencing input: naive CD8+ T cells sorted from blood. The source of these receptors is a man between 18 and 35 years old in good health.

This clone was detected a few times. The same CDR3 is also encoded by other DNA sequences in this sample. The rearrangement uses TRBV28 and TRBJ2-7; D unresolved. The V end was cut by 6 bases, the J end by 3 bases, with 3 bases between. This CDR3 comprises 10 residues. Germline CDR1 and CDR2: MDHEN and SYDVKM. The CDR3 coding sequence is TGTGCCAGCAGAGACTACGAGCAGTACTTC. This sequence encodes CASRDYEQYF.

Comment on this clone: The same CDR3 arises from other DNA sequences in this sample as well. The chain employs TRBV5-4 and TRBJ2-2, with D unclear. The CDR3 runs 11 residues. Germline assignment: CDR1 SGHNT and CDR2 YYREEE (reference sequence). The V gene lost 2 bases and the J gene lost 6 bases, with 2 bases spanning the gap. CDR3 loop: CASSFSGELFF. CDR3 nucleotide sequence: TGTGCCAGCAGCTTCTCCGGGGAGCTGTTTTTT.

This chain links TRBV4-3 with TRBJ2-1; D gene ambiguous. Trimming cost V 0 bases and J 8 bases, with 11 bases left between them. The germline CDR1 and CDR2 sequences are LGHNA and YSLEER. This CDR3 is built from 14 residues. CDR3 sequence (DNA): TGCGCCAGCAGCCAAGATTTTACCTTCGATGAGCAGTTCTTC. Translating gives CASSQDFTFDEQFF.

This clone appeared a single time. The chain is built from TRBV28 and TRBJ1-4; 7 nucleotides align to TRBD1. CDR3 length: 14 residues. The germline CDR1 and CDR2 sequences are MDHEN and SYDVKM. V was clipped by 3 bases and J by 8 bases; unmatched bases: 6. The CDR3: CASSFEGAGEKLFF. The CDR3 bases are TGTGCCAGCAGTTTTGAGGGGGCAGGGGAAAAACTGTTTTTT.

CDR3 DNA: TGTGCCAGCAGCTTAGCCAGTGAGGGGACGGGAGAGACCCAGTACTTC. It translates to CASSLASEGTGETQYF. V gene TRBV7-6 combines with J gene TRBJ2-5; D is tentatively TRBD1 or TRBD2 (5 bases each). Trimming removed 0 bases from V and 4 bases from J, with 15 bases in between. Germline loops: CDR1 SGHVS, CDR2 FNYEAQ. This CDR3 is 16 amino acids long. Together with reference TRBV7-6 and TRBJ2-5, the CDR3 gives the full variable domain: GAGVSQSPRYKVTKRGQDVALRCDPISGHVSLYWYRQALGQGPEFLTYFNYEAQQDKSGLPNDRFSAERPEGSISTLTIQRTEQRDSAMYRCASSLASEGTGETQYFGPGTRLLVL.

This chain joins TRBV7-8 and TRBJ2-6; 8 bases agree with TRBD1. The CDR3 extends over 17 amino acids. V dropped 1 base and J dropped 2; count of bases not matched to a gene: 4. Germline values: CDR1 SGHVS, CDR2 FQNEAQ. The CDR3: CASSLGQGPAGANVLTF. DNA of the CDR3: TGTGCCAGCAGCTTAGGACAGGGGCCAGCTGGGGCCAACGTCCTGACTTTC.

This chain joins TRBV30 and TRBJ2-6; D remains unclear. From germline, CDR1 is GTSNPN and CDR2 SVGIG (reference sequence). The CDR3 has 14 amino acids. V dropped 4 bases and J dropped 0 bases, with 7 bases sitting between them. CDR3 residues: CAWIPLSGANVLTF. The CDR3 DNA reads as TGTGCCTGGATTCCTCTCTCTGGGGCCAACGTCCTGACTTTC.

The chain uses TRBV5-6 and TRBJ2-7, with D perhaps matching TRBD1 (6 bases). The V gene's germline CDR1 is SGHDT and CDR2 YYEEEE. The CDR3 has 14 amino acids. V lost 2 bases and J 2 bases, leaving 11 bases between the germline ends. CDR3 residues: CASSLTDSTYEQYF. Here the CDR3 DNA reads TGTGCCAGCAGCTTAACGGACAGCACCTACGAGCAGTACTTC.

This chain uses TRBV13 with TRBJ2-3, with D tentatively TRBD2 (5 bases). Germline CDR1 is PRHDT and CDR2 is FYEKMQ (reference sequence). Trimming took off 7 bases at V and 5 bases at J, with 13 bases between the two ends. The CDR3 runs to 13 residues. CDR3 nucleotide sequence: TGTGCCAGCACCCTGAGGGCCCTAGATACGCAGTATTTT. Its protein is CASTLRALDTQYF. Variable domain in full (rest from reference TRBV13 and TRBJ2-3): AAGVIQSPRHLIKEKRETATLKCYPIPRHDTVYWYQQGPGQDPQFLISFYEKMQSDKGSIPDRFSAQQFSDYHSELNMSSLELGDSALYFCASTLRALDTQYFGPGTRLTVL.

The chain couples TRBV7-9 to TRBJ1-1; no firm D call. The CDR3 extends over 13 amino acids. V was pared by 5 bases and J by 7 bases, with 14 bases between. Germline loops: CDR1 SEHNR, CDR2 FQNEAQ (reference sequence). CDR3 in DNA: TGTGCCAGCAGCCCTTGGGTGACCCTTGAAGCTTTCTTT. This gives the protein CASSPWVTLEAFF.

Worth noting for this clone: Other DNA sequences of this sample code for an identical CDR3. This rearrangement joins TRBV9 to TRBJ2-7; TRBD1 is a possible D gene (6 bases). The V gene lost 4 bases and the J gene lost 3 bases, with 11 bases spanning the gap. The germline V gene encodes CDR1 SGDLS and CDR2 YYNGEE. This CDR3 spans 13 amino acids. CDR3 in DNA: TGTGCCAGCAGCCTCGGACAGAGCTACGAGCAGTACTTC. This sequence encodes CASSLGQSYEQYF.

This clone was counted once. The CDR3 protein is CSVDTGTGLYEQFF. CDR3 DNA: TGCAGCGTGGACACCGGGACAGGCCTATATGAGCAGTTCTTC. The rearrangement links TRBV29-1 to TRBJ2-1; 8 nucleotides agree with TRBD1. The germline CDR1 and CDR2 sequences are SQVTM and ANQGSEA. The CDR3 loop spans 14 amino acids. The trim removed 6 bases at V and 8 bases at J, leaving 12 bases unmatched.

This CDR3 reads CASRGTKAFF. As DNA, the CDR3 is TGTGCCAGCAGAGGGACAAAAGCTTTCTTT. The genes are TRBV6-1 and TRBJ1-1, with a weak D call TRBD1 (6 bases). CDR1 is MNHNS, CDR2 SASEGT, per germline. The CDR3 has 10 amino acids. Trimming cost V 6 bases and J 9 bases, with 8 bases left between them.

CDR3 nucleotide sequence: TGTGCCAGCAGCCTGCGTTGGACAGTTGCTGAAGCTTTCTTT. Its translation: CASSLRWTVAEAFF. The J gene is TRBJ1-1, the V gene TRBV5-8, with D tentatively TRBD1 (6 bases). V gave up 4 bases and J gave up 6 bases, with 16 bases separating them. The germline V gene encodes CDR1 SGHTS and CDR2 YDEGEE. CDR3 length equals 14 residues.

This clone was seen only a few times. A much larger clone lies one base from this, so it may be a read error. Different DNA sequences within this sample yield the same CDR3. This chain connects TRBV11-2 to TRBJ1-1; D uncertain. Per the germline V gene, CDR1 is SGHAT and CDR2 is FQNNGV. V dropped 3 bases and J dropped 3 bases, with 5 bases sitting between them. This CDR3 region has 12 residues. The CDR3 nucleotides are TGTGCCAGCAGCTTTGGGGACACTGAAGCTTTCTTT. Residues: CASSFGDTEAFF.

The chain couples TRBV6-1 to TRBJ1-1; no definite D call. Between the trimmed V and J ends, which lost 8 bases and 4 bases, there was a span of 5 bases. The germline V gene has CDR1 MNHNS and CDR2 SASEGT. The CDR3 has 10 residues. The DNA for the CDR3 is TGTGCCAGCTTCTTCACTGAAGCTTTCTTT. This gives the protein CASFFTEAFF.

The CDR3 spells CSVEVLGSDSYEQYF. The CDR3 DNA follows: TGCAGCGTTGAAGTACTCGGGAGTGACTCCTACGAGCAGTACTTC. The chain couples TRBV29-1 to TRBJ2-7, with a weak D call TRBD2 (6 bases). Germline CDR1 SQVTM, CDR2 ANQGSEA. This CDR3 is 15 amino acids long. The V and J ends lost 1 base and 0 bases respectively, with 13 bases between them.

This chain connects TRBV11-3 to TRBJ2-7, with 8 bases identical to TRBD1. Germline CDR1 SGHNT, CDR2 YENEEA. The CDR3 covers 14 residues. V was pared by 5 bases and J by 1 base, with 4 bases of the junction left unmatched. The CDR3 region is CASSPRDRSYEQYF. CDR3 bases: TGTGCCAGCAGCCCGCGGGACAGGTCCTACGAGCAGTACTTC.

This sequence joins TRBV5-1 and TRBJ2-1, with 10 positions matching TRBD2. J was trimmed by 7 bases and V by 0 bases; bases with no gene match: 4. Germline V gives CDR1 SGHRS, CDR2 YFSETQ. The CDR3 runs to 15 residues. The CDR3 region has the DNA TGCGCCAGCAGCTTGGGGGGACTAGCGACGAATGAGCAGTTCTTC. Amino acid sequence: CASSLGGLATNEQFF.

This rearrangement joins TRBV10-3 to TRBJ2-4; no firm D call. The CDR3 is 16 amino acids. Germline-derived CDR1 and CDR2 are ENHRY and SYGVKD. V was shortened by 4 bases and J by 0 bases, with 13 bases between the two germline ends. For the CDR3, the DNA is TGTGCCATCAGTGCAACCGAAACATTAGCCAAAAACATTCAGTACTTC. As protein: CAISATETLAKNIQYF.

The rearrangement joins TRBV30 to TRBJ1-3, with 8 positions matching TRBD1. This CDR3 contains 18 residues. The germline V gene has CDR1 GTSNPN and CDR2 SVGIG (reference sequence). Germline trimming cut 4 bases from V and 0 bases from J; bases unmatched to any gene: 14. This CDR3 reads CAWKGTGGRTNSGNTIYF. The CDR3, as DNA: TGTGCCTGGAAGGGCACAGGGGGGAGGACAAACTCTGGAAACACCATATATTTT.

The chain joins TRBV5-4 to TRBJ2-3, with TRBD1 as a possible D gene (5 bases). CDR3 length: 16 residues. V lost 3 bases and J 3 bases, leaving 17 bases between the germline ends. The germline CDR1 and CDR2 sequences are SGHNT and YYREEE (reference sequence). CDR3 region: CASSSSMGHGTDTQYF. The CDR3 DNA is TGTGCCAGCAGCTCCTCAATGGGGCATGGGACAGATACGCAGTATTTT.

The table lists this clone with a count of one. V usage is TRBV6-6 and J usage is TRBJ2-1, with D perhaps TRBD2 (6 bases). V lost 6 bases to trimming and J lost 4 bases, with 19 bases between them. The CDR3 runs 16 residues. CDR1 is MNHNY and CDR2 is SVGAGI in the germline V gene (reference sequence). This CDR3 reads CASSGAEGKLYNEQFF. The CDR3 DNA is TGTGCCAGCAGCGGAGCGGAGGGCAAGCTTTACAATGAGCAGTTCTTC.

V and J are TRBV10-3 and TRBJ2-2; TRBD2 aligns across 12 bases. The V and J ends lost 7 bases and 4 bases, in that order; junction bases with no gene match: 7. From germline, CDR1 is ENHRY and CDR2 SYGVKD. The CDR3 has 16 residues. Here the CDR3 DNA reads TGTGCCATCATGAGACTAGCGGGAGACGGCACCGGGGAGCTGTTTTTT. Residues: CAIMRLAGDGTGELFF.